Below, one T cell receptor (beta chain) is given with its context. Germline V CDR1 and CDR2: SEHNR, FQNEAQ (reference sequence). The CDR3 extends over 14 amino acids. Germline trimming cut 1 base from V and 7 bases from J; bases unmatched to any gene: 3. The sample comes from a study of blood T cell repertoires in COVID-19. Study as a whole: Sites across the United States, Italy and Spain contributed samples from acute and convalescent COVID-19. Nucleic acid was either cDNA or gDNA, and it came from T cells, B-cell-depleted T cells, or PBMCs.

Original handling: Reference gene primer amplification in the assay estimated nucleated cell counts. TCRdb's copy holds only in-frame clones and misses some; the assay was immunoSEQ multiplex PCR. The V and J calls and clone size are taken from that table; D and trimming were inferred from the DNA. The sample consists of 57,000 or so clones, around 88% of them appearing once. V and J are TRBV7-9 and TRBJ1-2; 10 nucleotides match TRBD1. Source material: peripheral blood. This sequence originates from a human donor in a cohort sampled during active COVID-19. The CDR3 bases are TGTGCCAGCAGCTTAGAAGGGACAGGGGTTGGCTACACCTTC. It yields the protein CASSLEGTGVGYTF.